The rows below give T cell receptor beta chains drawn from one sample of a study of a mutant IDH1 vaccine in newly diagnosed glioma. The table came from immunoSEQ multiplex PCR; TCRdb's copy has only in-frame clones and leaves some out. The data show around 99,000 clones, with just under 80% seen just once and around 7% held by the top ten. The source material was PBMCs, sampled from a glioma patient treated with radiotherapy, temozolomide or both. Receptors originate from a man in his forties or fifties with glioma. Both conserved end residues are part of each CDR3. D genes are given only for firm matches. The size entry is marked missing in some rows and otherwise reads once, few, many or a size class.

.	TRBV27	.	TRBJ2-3	CASRPLGMGTDTQYF	TGTGCCAGCAGGCCCCTAGGGATGGGCACAGATACGCAGTATTTT
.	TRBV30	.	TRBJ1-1	CAWRKGGRNTEAFF	TGTGCCTGGAGGAAGGGGGGGAGGAACACTGAAGCTTTCTTT
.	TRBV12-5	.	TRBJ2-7	CASGHPYEQYF	TGTGCTAGTGGTCATCCCTACGAGCAGTACTTC
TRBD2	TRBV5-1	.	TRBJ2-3	CASSLVLAGSTDTQYF	TGCGCCAGCAGCTTGGTTCTAGCGGGGAGCACAGATACGCAGTATTTT
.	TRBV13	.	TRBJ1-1	CASSFKNTEAFF	TGTGCCAGCAGCTTTAAAAACACTGAAGCTTTCTTT
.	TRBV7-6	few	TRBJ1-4	CASSLEQGVYEKLFF	TGTGCCAGCAGCTTAGAACAGGGAGTCTATGAAAAACTGTTTTTT
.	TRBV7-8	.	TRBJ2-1	CASSLGVNEQFF	TGTGCCAGCAGCTTAGGAGTTAATGAGCAGTTCTTC
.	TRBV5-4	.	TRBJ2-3	CASSLLSADTQYF	TGTGCCAGCAGCCTCTTATCTGCAGATACGCAGTATTTT
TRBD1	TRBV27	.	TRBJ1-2	CASSLLQGAWGYTF	TGTGCCAGCAGTTTATTACAGGGGGCATGGGGCTACACCTTC
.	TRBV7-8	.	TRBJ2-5	CASSLMDRGQETQYF	TGTGCCAGCAGCTTAATGGACAGAGGACAAGAGACCCAGTACTTC
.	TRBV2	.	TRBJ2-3	CATSPIDTQYF	TGTGCCACGAGCCCCATAGATACGCAGTATTTT
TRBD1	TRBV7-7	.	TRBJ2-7	CASSLDLLDRDHEQYF	TGTGCTAGCAGCCTCGACTTGCTGGACAGGGATCACGAGCAGTACTTC
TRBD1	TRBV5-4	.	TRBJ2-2	CASSRQGENTGELFF	TGTGCCAGCAGTCGACAGGGTGAGAACACCGGGGAGCTGTTTTTT
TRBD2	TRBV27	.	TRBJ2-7	CASSITSGMSYEQYF	TGTGCCAGCAGTATAACTAGCGGGATGTCCTACGAGCAGTACTTC
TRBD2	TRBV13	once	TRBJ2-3	CASRQGLAGGDTQYF	TGTGCCAGCAGACAGGGCCTAGCGGGAGGGGATACGCAGTATTTT
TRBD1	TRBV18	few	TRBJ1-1	CASSLWTGRVNTEAFF	TGTGCCAGCTCACTTTGGACAGGGAGGGTGAACACTGAAGCTTTCTTT
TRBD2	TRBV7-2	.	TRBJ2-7	CASSLEYASGTSYEQYF	TGTGCCAGCAGCTTAGAGTACGCTAGCGGGACATCCTACGAGCAGTACTTC
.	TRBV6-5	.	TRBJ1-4	CAVGRGEKLFF	TGTGCCGTCGGACGGGGGGAAAAACTGTTTTTT
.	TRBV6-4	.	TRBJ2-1	CASSDWGFGEQFF	TGTGCCAGCAGTGATTGGGGTTTCGGTGAGCAGTTCTTC
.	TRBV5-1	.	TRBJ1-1	CASSTGYTEAFF	TGCGCCAGCAGCACAGGGTACACTGAAGCTTTCTTT
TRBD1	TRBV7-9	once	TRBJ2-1	CASSLASTGEGGEQFF	TGTGCCAGCAGCTTAGCGTCGACAGGGGAAGGGGGTGAGCAGTTCTTC
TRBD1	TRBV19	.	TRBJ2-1	CASFPGTGSLNEQFF	TGTGCCAGTTTCCCCGGGACAGGGTCACTCAATGAGCAGTTCTTC
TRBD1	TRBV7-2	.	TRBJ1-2	CASSPAGTGGLSYGYTF	TGTGCCAGCAGCCCCGCGGGGACAGGGGGCCTTAGCTATGGCTACACCTTC
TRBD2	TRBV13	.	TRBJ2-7	CASSLGFASGHEQYF	TGTGCCAGCAGCTTAGGGTTTGCTAGCGGCCACGAGCAGTACTTC
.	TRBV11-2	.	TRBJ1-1	CASSPYSSTAFF	TGTGCCAGCAGCCCTTACTCTTCAACGGCTTTCTTT
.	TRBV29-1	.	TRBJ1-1	CSTDGPNTEAFF	TGCAGCACCGACGGGCCAAACACTGAAGCTTTCTTT
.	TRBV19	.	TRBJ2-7	CASSPQGYEQYF	TGTGCCAGTAGTCCACAGGGCTACGAGCAGTACTTC
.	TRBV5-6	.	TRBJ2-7	CASTPGVPYEQYF	TGTGCCAGCACCCCGGGGGTTCCCTACGAGCAGTACTTC
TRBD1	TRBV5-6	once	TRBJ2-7	CASSWTGGRYEQYF	TGTGCCAGCAGTTGGACAGGGGGCCGCTACGAGCAGTACTTC
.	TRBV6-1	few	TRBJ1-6	CASSLGQEYSPLHF	TGTGCCAGCAGCCTAGGCCAGGAATATTCACCCCTCCACTTT
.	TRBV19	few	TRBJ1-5	CASSNQGRHQPQHF	TGTGCCAGTAGTAATCAGGGGCGACATCAGCCCCAGCATTTT
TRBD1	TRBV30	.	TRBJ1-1	CAWRQDRGRNTEAFF	TGTGCCTGGAGGCAGGACAGGGGGCGGAACACTGAAGCTTTCTTT
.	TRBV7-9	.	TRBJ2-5	CASSFRETQYF	TGTGCCAGCAGCTTTAGGGAGACCCAGTACTTC
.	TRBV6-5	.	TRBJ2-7	CASTSGYEQYF	TGTGCCAGCACTAGTGGGTACGAGCAGTACTTC
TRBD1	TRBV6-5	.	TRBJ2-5	CASSLGQPETQYF	TGTGCCAGCAGTTTGGGACAGCCAGAGACCCAGTACTTC
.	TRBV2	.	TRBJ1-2	CASSDPEALGYTF	TGTGCCAGCAGTGATCCGGAGGCGCTTGGCTACACCTTC
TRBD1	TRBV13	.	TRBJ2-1	CASSPETHRGNEQFF	TGTGCCAGCAGCCCCGAAACCCACAGGGGCAATGAGCAGTTCTTC
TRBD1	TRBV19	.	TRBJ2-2	CASNKKQGRGGELFF	TGTGCCAGTAATAAAAAACAGGGGCGCGGCGGGGAGCTGTTTTTT
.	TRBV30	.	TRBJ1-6	CAWSVQSYNSPLHF	TGTGCCTGGAGTGTCCAGTCGTATAATTCACCCCTCCACTTT
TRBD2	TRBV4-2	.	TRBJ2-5	CASSQREAETQYF	TGTGCCAGCAGCCAACGGGAGGCTGAGACCCAGTACTTC
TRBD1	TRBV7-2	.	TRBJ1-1	CASSLQGAGEAFF	TGTGCCAGCAGCTTGCAGGGGGCTGGTGAAGCTTTCTTT
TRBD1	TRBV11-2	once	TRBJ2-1	CASSSKPGTGFMDEQFF	TGTGCCAGCAGCTCAAAACCCGGGACAGGGTTTATGGATGAGCAGTTCTTC
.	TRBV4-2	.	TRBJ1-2	CASSQVSPGYGYTF	TGTGCCAGCAGCCAAGTTTCACCTGGCTATGGCTACACCTTC
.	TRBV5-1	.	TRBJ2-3	CASNLGTSSTDTQYF	TGCGCCAGCAACCTTGGGACTTCTAGCACAGATACGCAGTATTTT
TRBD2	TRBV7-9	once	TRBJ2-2	CASSPPGGTGELFF	TGTGCCAGCAGCCCGCCGGGGGGCACCGGGGAGCTGTTTTTT
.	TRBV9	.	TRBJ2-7	CASSVAATHEQYF	TGTGCCAGCAGCGTAGCCGCTACTCACGAGCAGTACTTC
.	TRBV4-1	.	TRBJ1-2	CASSPQRNSPIYGYTF	TGCGCCAGCAGCCCGCAGAGGAACAGCCCCATATATGGCTACACCTTC
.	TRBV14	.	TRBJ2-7	CASSRRGQTYEQYF	TGTGCCAGCAGCCGAAGAGGACAGACCTACGAGCAGTACTTC
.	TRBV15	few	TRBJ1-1	CATSRDPEAEAFF	TGTGCCACCAGCAGAGATCCGGAAGCTGAAGCTTTCTTT
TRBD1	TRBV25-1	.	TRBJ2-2	CASSESRDRVLGELFF	TGTGCCAGCAGTGAATCTCGCGACAGGGTTCTCGGGGAGCTGTTTTTT
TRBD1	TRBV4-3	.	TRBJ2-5	CASSQGQTGGETQYF	TGCGCCAGCAGCCAAGGACAAACAGGGGGGGAGACCCAGTACTTC
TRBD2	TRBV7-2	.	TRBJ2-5	CATCLAGGPGETQYF	TGTGCCACCTGTCTAGCGGGAGGGCCGGGGGAGACCCAGTACTTC
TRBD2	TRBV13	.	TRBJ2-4	CASKRLARDIQYF	TGTGCCAGCAAAAGACTAGCGCGGGACATTCAGTACTTC
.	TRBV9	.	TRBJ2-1	CASSAVPGRSYNEQFF	TGTGCCAGCAGCGCTGTACCTGGCCGCTCCTACAATGAGCAGTTCTTC
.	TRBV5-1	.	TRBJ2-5	CASSSSPQGIQETQYF	TGCGCCAGCAGCAGCTCCCCACAGGGAATCCAAGAGACCCAGTACTTC